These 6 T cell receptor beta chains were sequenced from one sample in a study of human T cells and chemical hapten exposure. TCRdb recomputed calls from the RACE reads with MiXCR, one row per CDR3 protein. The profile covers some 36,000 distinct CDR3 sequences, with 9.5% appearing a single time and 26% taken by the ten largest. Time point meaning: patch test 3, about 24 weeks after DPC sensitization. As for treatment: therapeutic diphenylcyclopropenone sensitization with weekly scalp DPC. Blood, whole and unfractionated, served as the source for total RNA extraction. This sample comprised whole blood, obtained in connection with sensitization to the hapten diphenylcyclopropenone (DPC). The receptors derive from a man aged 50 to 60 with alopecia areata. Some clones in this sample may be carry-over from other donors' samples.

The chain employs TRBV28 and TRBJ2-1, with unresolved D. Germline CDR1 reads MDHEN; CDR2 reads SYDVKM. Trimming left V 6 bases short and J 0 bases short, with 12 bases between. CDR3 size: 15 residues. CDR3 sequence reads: CASRGFTGSYNEQFF. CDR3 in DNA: TGTGCCAGCAGGGGCTTCACCGGCTCCTACAATGAGCAGTTCTTC. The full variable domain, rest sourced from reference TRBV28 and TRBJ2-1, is DVKVTQSSRYLVKRTGEKVFLECVQDMDHENMFWYRQDPGLGLRLIYFSYDVKMKEKGDIPEGYSVSREKKERFSLILESASTNQTSMYLCASRGFTGSYNEQFFGPGTRLTVL.

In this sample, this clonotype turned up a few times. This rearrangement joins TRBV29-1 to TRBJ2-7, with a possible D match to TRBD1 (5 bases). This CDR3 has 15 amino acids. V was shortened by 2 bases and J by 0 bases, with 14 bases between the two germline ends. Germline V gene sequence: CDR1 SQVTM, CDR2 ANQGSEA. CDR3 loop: CSVESLDTSSYEQYF. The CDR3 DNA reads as TGCAGCGTTGAATCATTGGACACCTCCTCCTACGAGCAGTACTTC.

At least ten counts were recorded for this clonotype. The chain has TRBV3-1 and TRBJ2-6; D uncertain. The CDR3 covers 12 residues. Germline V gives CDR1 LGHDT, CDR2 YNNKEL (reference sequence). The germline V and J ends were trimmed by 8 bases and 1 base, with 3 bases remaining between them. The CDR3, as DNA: TGTGCCAGCCTATCTGGGGCCAACGTCCTGACTTTC. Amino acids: CASLSGANVLTF.

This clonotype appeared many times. The CDR3 bases are TGTGCCAGCAGCGTAGCAGATGGAAACACCATATATTTT. Its protein product is CASSVADGNTIYF. The chain is built from TRBV9 and TRBJ1-3; D is ambiguous. With 0 bases removed from V and 3 bases from J, the gap between germline ends came to 4 bases. CDR3 length: 13 amino acids. CDR1 and CDR2 from the germline V gene are SGDLS and YYNGEE.

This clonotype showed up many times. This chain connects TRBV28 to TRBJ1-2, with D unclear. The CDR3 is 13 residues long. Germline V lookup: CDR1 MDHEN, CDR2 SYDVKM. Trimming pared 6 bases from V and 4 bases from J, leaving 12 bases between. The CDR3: CASRTSGSYGYTF. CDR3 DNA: TGTGCCAGCAGGACCTCTGGGTCCTATGGCTACACCTTC.

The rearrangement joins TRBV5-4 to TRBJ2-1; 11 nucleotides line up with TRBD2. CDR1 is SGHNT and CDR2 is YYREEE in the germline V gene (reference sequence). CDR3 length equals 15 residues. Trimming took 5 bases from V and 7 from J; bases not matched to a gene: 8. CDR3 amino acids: CASSWLAGGQNEQFF. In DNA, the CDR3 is TGTGCCAGCAGTTGGCTAGCGGGAGGCCAGAATGAGCAGTTCTTC. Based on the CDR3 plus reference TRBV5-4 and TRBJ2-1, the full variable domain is ETGVTQSPTHLIKTRGQQVTLRCSSQSGHNTVSWYQQALGQGPQFIFQYYREEENGRGNFPPRFSGLQFPNYSSELNVNALELDDSALYLCASSWLAGGQNEQFFGPGTRLTVL.